This TCR beta chain was captured by sequencing in a study of shared clonotypes between healthy human individuals (dated by TCRdb to the early 2020s). For context, the study as a whole: Three men and two women, aged 18 to 49 years, made up the cohort. To increase sequencing depth and limit assay-specific biases, different laboratories used diverse techniques to prepare libraries and sequence TCR repertoires. To estimate repertoire size and how much clonotypes are shared between individuals, the study performed deep sequencing of blood TCR repertoires from a few healthy adults. Per donor, three plates each were used for CD4 naive and CD4 memory, two for CD8 naive, and one for CD8 memory. Each donor's leukapheresis produced roughly between about 0.8 and 10 billion PBMCs. Results the study describes overall, beyond this receptor: Sampling was restricted to blood, and TCR repertoires in tissue are likely to differ from TCR repertoires in blood. Larger estimated clonotype richness was generally found for naive subsets than for memory subsets. When several donors were compared, the shared fraction of clonotypes was about 5.4% for naive CD4, roughly 3.4% for naive CD8, 2.3% for memory CD4, and around 0.4% for memory CD8. Based on pairwise subsampling, the degree of clonotype sharing among donors was expected to be affected by sequencing depth. Rarefaction of sorted-subset datasets indicated incomplete sequencing despite the large sequencing depth. Clonotypes shared by all four sorted-subset donors showed higher generation probabilities than non-shared clonotypes. The small number of donors limited the genetic and exposure-history diversity represented.

TCR CDR3 regions were amplified from genomic DNA by multiplex PCR using the deep immunoSEQ assay. For each cell subset, the extracted genomic DNA was distributed evenly across all wells of several immunoSEQ 96-well plates, and each plate served as one replicate. Each replicate PCR for sorted subsets received around 200 ng genomic DNA, equal to some 32,000 T cell genomes. The purified libraries were quantified using a Qubit 3.0 fluorometer, sized with a Bioanalyzer 2100, and then quantified again using the KAPA Library Quantification kit. Each immunoSEQ 96-well plate was sequenced on its own single-read 150-cycle Illumina NextSeq 550 flow cell. From the authors' description of their analysis: Because only junctional sequences without quality scores were contained in the immunoSEQ output, filtering matching that applied to full-length reads could not be performed. To assign V/J genes and CDR3, sequences were annotated using PyIR, a Python wrapper for IgBLAST v1.9, with IMGT germline references. Reads with weak V/J assignments (E-value above 1e-6), missing CDR3, stop codons, out-of-frame junctions, or ambiguous translated residues were removed. V3J clonotypes were defined as sequences sharing an identical inferred V gene, J gene, and CDR3 amino acid sequence. To compute the percentage overlap between repertoires, the number of shared unique clonotypes was divided by the size of the smaller repertoire. RTK rarefaction, the Chao1 estimator, and Recon v2.1 estimates of unobserved clonotypes were used to assess repertoire richness. OLGA was used to compute generation probabilities for all TCRbeta clonotypes that the gDNA method yielded from four donors. In its TCRdb copy, this immuneACCESS table keeps in-frame sequences only and misses some clones. Where compared with another copy, unresolved V genes explain less than half of these, and the others have no known cause. V, J and clone size derive from that table, while D and trimming were established from the DNA sequence. The sample table holds 2 million to 2.5 million clones, of which roughly 91% were seen once. Around 1.7% of the sample is taken by the ten largest.

The CDR3, cysteine through phenylalanine, is 15 amino acids long. Only the CDR3 region is kept as DNA, spanning 45 bases read in frame from base 1. V loses 4 bases, J loses 1 base, and the germline ends lie 14 bases apart. The germline V gene gives CDR1 as SGHAT and CDR2 as FQNNGV. About this clone: Its antigen remains undetermined. No clone much larger than this one lies a single base away; base qualities are absent.

For the CD8 naive samples, CD45RO-negative cells were positively selected for CCR7, yielding a CD45RA+CCR7+ population from which TemRA cells were excluded. The donors were healthy, HIV-negative adults with no recently reported acute infections or vaccinations. All donors were Caucasian adults living in Nashville, Tennessee, USA. Blood was obtained by leukapheresis, after which PBMCs were separated by Ficoll-Histopaque density gradient centrifugation and cryopreserved in liquid nitrogen vapor phase. Purity and quantity of every magnetically sorted T cell population were checked by analytical flow cytometry. From each sorted fraction, genomic DNA was isolated and quantified by UV absorbance on a Nanodrop 2000c.

This receptor was obtained from a man aged 18 to 35 in good health. Some clones in this sample may be carry-over from other donors' samples. The chain uses TRBV11-2 and TRBJ2-7; the D gene is perhaps TRBD2, on 5 matching bases. What was sequenced was naive CD8+ T cells from PBMCs. Sample cell subset or site, as interpreted from the label and publication: CD45RA+CCR7+. This receptor carries the CDR3 CASSSGLRPSYEQYF. The nucleotide sequence is given as TGTGCCAGCAGCTCCGGACTTCGCCCTTCCTACGAGCAGTACTTC.